This passage covers 30 T cell receptor beta chains from one sample sequenced in a study of blood T cell repertoires in COVID-19 (dated by TCRdb to the early 2020s). Library prep was done by the immunoSEQ multiplex PCR assay. The clones in this table, taken by TCRdb from immuneACCESS, are in-frame only. Not every clone is retained; where verified, under half of the shortfall comes from an unresolved V gene, and the cause of the rest is unknown. The sample contains roughly 200,000 clones, roughly 90% of them found a single time. The top ten clones comprise approximately 4.8% of the sample. Source material: PBMCs or T cells enriched from blood (not recorded which). The source of these receptors is a woman in her 30s who had been exposed to COVID-19.

The CDR3 region has the DNA TGTGCCAGCAGCCAGGCGGGGGGAAAACTGTTTTTT. Translation: CASSQAGGKLFF. The chain joins TRBV11-2 to TRBJ1-4; D might be TRBD1 (5 bases). CDR1 and CDR2 from the germline V gene are SGHAT and FQNNGV. V was trimmed by 5 bases and J by 10 bases, leaving 11 bases between them. There are 12 residues in the CDR3.

This chain joins TRBV2 and TRBJ1-1, with 9 bases matching TRBD1. The V gene's germline CDR1 is SNHLY and CDR2 FYNNEI. V was pared by 2 bases and J by 1 base, with 5 bases of the junction left unmatched. The CDR3 length is 16 residues. The CDR3 loop reads CASSEWTGDPNTEAFF. CDR3 DNA sequence: TGTGCCAGCAGTGAATGGACAGGGGATCCGAACACTGAAGCTTTCTTT.

A single count supports this clone. Other DNA sequences in the sample encode the same CDR3. The V call is TRBV27, the J call TRBJ1-1, with D hard to call. The germline V gene has CDR1 MNHEY and CDR2 SMNVEV (reference sequence). V lost 3 bases, J lost 2 bases, and 7 bases lay in between. The CDR3 runs to 13 residues. For the CDR3, the DNA is TGTGCCAGCAGTTTCGAGGTTAACACTGAAGCTTTCTTT. It yields the protein CASSFEVNTEAFF.

The chain has TRBV27 and TRBJ1-2; 8 bases are shared with TRBD1. Losses at the gene ends were 6 bases for V and 8 bases for J; bases not matched to a gene: 14. Per germline, CDR1 MNHEY and CDR2 SMNVEV (reference sequence). The CDR3 extends over 15 amino acids. The CDR3 protein is CASSLKTQGAGGYTF. In DNA, the CDR3 is TGTGCCAGCAGCCTGAAGACGCAGGGGGCGGGAGGCTACACCTTC.

This clone was recorded only once. The V and J genes are TRBV9 and TRBJ1-2; tentatively, D is TRBD1 (5 bases). Trimming took 2 bases from V and 4 from J, leaving 9 bases between them. Germline V CDR1 and CDR2: SGDLS, YYNGEE. The CDR3 runs to 13 residues. The DNA of the CDR3 is TGTGCCAGCAGCGTGGACACCGGCTATGGCTACACCTTC. This sequence encodes CASSVDTGYGYTF.

The chain is built from TRBV5-1 and TRBJ1-2, with 11 positions matching TRBD1. The CDR3 has 18 residues. Trimming took 0 bases from V and 4 from J; bases not matched to a gene: 11. The germline V gene encodes CDR1 SGHRS and CDR2 YFSETQ. Here the CDR3 reads CASSLEPPRTGGTYGYTF. The CDR3 nucleotides read TGCGCCAGCAGCTTGGAACCCCCTAGGACAGGGGGCACCTATGGCTACACCTTC.

The chain combines TRBV27 with TRBJ2-5; D may be TRBD2 (5 bases). The germline V and J ends were trimmed by 0 bases and 1 base, with 12 bases remaining between them. The CDR3 runs 16 residues. In germline, CDR1 is MNHEY, CDR2 SMNVEV (reference sequence). Here the CDR3 DNA reads TGTGCCAGCAGTTTATCGCTCGCGGGTTTCCAAGAGACCCAGTACTTC. Its translation is CASSLSLAGFQETQYF.

This clone appeared a few times. The same CDR3 arises from other DNA sequences in this sample as well. The chain uses TRBV19 and TRBJ2-7; TRBD1 matches at 7 bases. There are 15 residues in the CDR3. V dropped 9 bases and J dropped 0; count of bases not matched to a gene: 11. Germline V lookup: CDR1 LNHDA, CDR2 SQIVND (reference sequence). CDR3 DNA sequence: TGTGCCAGCAACAGCGCATCAGGGGGCTCCTACGAGCAGTACTTC. This encodes CASNSASGGSYEQYF.

The chain combines TRBV10-1 with TRBJ1-1, with TRBD1 as a possible D gene (5 bases). CDR1 and CDR2 (germline): WNHNN, SYGVQD (reference sequence). Trimming removed 6 bases at V and 1 base at J, with 9 bases between. This CDR3 contains 13 residues. The chain's CDR3 is CASSRDRNTEAFF. The CDR3, as DNA: TGCGCCAGCAGCCGCGACAGGAACACTGAAGCTTTCTTT.

The CDR3 loop is CASSPFTGKNEKLFF. The CDR3 DNA is TGTGCCAGCAGCCCCTTTACAGGGAAGAATGAAAAACTGTTTTTT. The gene calls are TRBV7-9 and TRBJ1-4, with D perhaps TRBD1 (6 bases). Germline CDR1 is SEHNR and CDR2 is FQNEAQ (reference sequence). Trimming left V 5 bases short and J 5 bases short, with 15 bases between. The CDR3 contains 15 residues.

This clone was seen only a few times. The chain is built from TRBV30 and TRBJ1-2, with 12 bases aligning to TRBD1. Per germline, CDR1 GTSNPN and CDR2 SVGIG (reference sequence). The CDR3 spans 12 residues. With V trimmed by 5 bases and J by 8 bases, 3 bases remained unmatched. CDR3 amino acids: CAWGTGGRGYTF. CDR3 coding DNA: TGTGCCTGGGGGACAGGGGGCAGAGGCTACACCTTC.

This chain connects TRBV9 to TRBJ2-3, with a possible D match to TRBD1 (5 bases). With 4 bases removed from V and 10 bases from J, the gap between germline ends came to 16 bases. The CDR3 sequence is 13 residues long. Looked up from germline, CDR1 is SGDLS and CDR2 is YYNGEE. The DNA of the CDR3 is TGTGCCAGCAGCAAGGGGCTCTGGGGTGCGCAGTATTTT. This encodes CASSKGLWGAQYF.

This clone was seen once. The chain combines TRBV30 with TRBJ1-2; D is uncertain. The V and J ends lost 1 base and 8 bases respectively, with 8 bases between them. Germline V gives CDR1 GTSNPN, CDR2 SVGIG (reference sequence). The CDR3 covers 11 residues. The CDR3 nucleotides read TGTGCCTGGAGTGGAGGGATCGGCTACACCTTC. Its translation: CAWSGGIGYTF. Full variable domain (outside the CDR3, taken from reference TRBV30 and TRBJ1-2): SQTIHQWPATLVQPVGSPLSLECTVEGTSNPNLYWYRQAAGRGLQLLFYSVGIGQISSEVPQNLSASRPQDRQFILSSKKLLLSDSGFYLCAWSGGIGYTFGSGTRLTVV.

The V gene is TRBV13, the J gene TRBJ2-3; 13 bases are shared with TRBD2. The CDR3 is 18 amino acids. Unmatched junction bases numbered 8, after V lost 5 bases and J lost 0 bases. Germline lookup yields CDR1 PRHDT and CDR2 FYEKMQ (reference sequence). The CDR3 protein is CASSLFGLAGASTDTQYF. CDR3 DNA sequence: TGTGCCAGCAGCCTTTTCGGACTAGCGGGGGCTAGCACAGATACGCAGTATTTT.

The chain links TRBV2 to TRBJ2-2; 7 nucleotides match TRBD2. Trimming removed 4 bases from V and 7 bases from J; junction bases left unmatched: 6. The CDR3 is 14 residues long. From germline, CDR1 is SNHLY and CDR2 FYNNEI. CDR3 sequence: CASSGGGRNGELFF. The CDR3 DNA reads as TGTGCCAGCAGTGGGGGGGGACGGAACGGGGAGCTGTTTTTT. The variable domain in full, completed from reference TRBV2 and TRBJ2-2, reads EPEVTQTPSHQVTQMGQEVILRCVPISNHLYFYWYRQILGQKVEFLVSFYNNEISEKSEIFDDQFSVERPDGSNFTLKIRSTKLEDSAMYFCASSGGGRNGELFFGEGSRLTVL.

This clone was found a few times. The chain joins TRBV2 to TRBJ1-6; 9 bases line up with TRBD1. V was clipped by 4 bases and J by 10 bases; unmatched bases: 14. CDR1 SNHLY and CDR2 FYNNEI come from the germline V gene. The CDR3 extends over 17 amino acids. CDR3 DNA: TGTGCCAGCAGTGGCCGACAGGGGGAGTCTTTGTACTCACCCCTCCACTTT. This gives the protein CASSGRQGESLYSPLHF.

The chain joins TRBV5-1 to TRBJ1-2; TRBD1 matches 10 bases. The CDR3 totals 15 residues. CDR1 is SGHRS and CDR2 is YFSETQ in the germline V gene. V was clipped by 2 bases and J by 6 bases; unmatched bases: 7. This chain's CDR3 is CASSFGQGVSHGYTF. CDR3 DNA: TGCGCCAGCAGCTTCGGACAGGGGGTATCTCATGGCTACACCTTC. The complete variable domain, with remaining parts taken from reference TRBV5-1 and TRBJ1-2, reads KAGVTQTPRYLIKTRGQQVTLSCSPISGHRSVSWYQQTPGQGLQFLFEYFSETQRNKGNFPGRFSGRQFSNSRSEMNVSTLELGDSALYLCASSFGQGVSHGYTFGSGTRLTVV.

This rearrangement joins TRBV30 to TRBJ2-3; TRBD2 matches at 9 bases. The CDR3 loop spans 17 amino acids. V lost 2 bases to trimming and J lost 9 bases; unmatched junction nucleotides: 18. CDR1 and CDR2 (germline): GTSNPN, SVGIG (reference sequence). The CDR3 region is CAWSHGYLRGGPATQYF. CDR3 DNA sequence: TGTGCCTGGAGTCACGGGTATTTGCGGGGGGGTCCAGCAACGCAGTATTTT.

V and J are TRBV7-9 and TRBJ2-7; no definite D call. The V and J ends lost 4 bases and 0 bases respectively, with 10 bases between them. The germline V gene has CDR1 SEHNR and CDR2 FQNEAQ (reference sequence). The CDR3 extends over 14 amino acids. DNA for the CDR3: TGTGCCAGCAGCTCTACCCGAGGCTCCTACGAGCAGTACTTC. Residues: CASSSTRGSYEQYF.

Note on this clone: One junction end disagrees with the germline gene, perhaps due to a read error. The rearrangement joins TRBV28 to TRBJ2-7; D possibly corresponds to TRBD1 (6 bases). Germline-derived CDR1 and CDR2 are MDHEN and SYDVKM. The CDR3 length is 14 residues. Here the CDR3 reads CASSPIAGAHLWHF. Here the CDR3 DNA reads TGTGCCAGCAGCCCTATCGCAGGGGCCCATCTCTGGCACTTC.

CDR3 nucleotides: TGTGCCAGCAGCAGAAAGGGGTTCTCTGGAAACACCATATATTTT. This encodes CASSRKGFSGNTIYF. This chain uses TRBV5-6 with TRBJ1-3, with a possible D match to TRBD1 (5 bases). Trimming took 4 bases from V and 0 from J, leaving 11 bases between them. Germline V gene lookup returns CDR1 SGHDT and CDR2 YYEEEE. This CDR3 has 15 amino acids.

The CDR3 DNA sequence: TGTGCCAGCAGCCACTTAGAGGATGAGCAGTTCTTC. Translating gives CASSHLEDEQFF. The V call is TRBV4-2, the J call TRBJ2-1; no firm D call. Germline V gene data show CDR1 as LGHNA and CDR2 as YNFKEQ. The CDR3 extends over 12 amino acids. V was cut by 3 bases and J by 8 bases, with 8 bases left in between.

The V gene is TRBV6-6, the J gene TRBJ1-2; 9 bases are a match to TRBD1. J lost 3 bases, V lost 0 bases, and 2 bases had no gene match. CDR3 size: 15 residues. Looked up from germline, CDR1 is MNHNY and CDR2 is SVGAGI (reference sequence). This CDR3 is CASSYSGQGYYGYTF. The CDR3 DNA reads TGTGCCAGCAGTTACTCGGGACAGGGATACTATGGCTACACCTTC.

The V gene is TRBV2, the J gene TRBJ1-5; perhaps TRBD1 as D (6 bases). Trimming stripped 6 bases from V and 2 bases from J, with 11 bases between. Germline lookup yields CDR1 SNHLY and CDR2 FYNNEI. The CDR3 contains 14 residues. CDR3 residues: CASRGDTGNQPQHF. CDR3 nucleotide sequence: TGTGCCAGCAGGGGGGACACTGGCAATCAGCCCCAGCATTTT.

With regard to this clone: A read error may produce the germline difference seen at one junction end. This chain uses TRBV19 with TRBJ1-2, with 7 bases aligning to TRBD1. Germline-derived CDR1 and CDR2 are LNHDA and SQIVND (reference sequence). The CDR3 runs to 14 residues. The CDR3 bases are TGTGCCATCGAGGGGGGACAGCCTAATTATGGCTACACCTTC. Translation: CAIEGGQPNYGYTF. The full variable domain, completed using reference TRBV19 and TRBJ1-2, is DGGITQSPKYLFRKEGQNVTLSCEQNLNHDAMYWYRQDPGQGLRLIYYSQIVNDFQKGDIAEGYSVSREKKESFPLTVTSAQKNPTAFYLCAIEGGQPNYGYTFGSGTRLTVV.

V usage is TRBV7-6 and J usage is TRBJ2-5; tentative D call: TRBD1 (5 bases). Germline-derived CDR1 and CDR2 are SGHVS and FNYEAQ. Trimming took 4 bases from V and 5 from J, leaving 14 bases between them. The CDR3 totals 14 residues. The CDR3 DNA reads as TGTGCCAGCAGCTCCTTTCAGGGATCCGAGACCCAGTACTTC. This sequence encodes CASSSFQGSETQYF.

The chain joins TRBV23-1 to TRBJ2-3; D is undetermined. TRBV23-1 is placed among ORFs of uncertain function. With 2 bases removed from V and 0 bases from J, the gap between germline ends came to 15 bases. The CDR3 has 17 amino acids. CDR3 coding DNA: TGCGCCAGCAGTCAACCCCGGAGCTTTTCTAGCACAGATACGCAGTATTTT. Protein product: CASSQPRSFSSTDTQYF.

V and J are TRBV6-6 and TRBJ1-5; 8 positions agree with TRBD1. Germline V gene data show CDR1 as MNHNY and CDR2 as SVGAGI (reference sequence). The length of the CDR3 is 15 residues. The J segment lost 6 bases and the V segment lost 7 bases, leaving 11 bases of the junction unmatched. Written as DNA, the CDR3 is TGTGCCAGCAACCCCGGACAGGGACGGGGTCAGCCCCAGCATTTT. Its protein is CASNPGQGRGQPQHF.

The V and J genes are TRBV11-2 and TRBJ2-3; 9 bases agree with TRBD1. Germline V lookup: CDR1 SGHAT, CDR2 FQNNGV. V was clipped by 5 bases and J by 1 base; unmatched bases: 7. The CDR3 runs to 16 residues. The CDR3: CASSHIRDRGTDTQYF. The CDR3 DNA follows: TGTGCCAGCAGCCACATCCGGGACAGGGGCACAGATACGCAGTATTTT.

The J gene is TRBJ1-3, the V gene TRBV9; D not resolved. Germline V gene sequence: CDR1 SGDLS, CDR2 YYNGEE. Trimming took 0 bases from V and 0 from J, leaving 7 bases between them. The CDR3 extends over 15 amino acids. CDR3 in amino acids: CASSVESSSGNTIYF. CDR3 DNA sequence: TGTGCCAGCAGCGTAGAATCCAGCTCTGGAAACACCATATATTTT. The full variable domain, rest sourced from reference TRBV9 and TRBJ1-3, is DSGVTQTPKHLITATGQRVTLRCSPRSGDLSVYWYQQSLDQGLQFLIQYYNGEERAKGNILERFSAQQFPDLHSELNLSSLELGDSALYFCASSVESSSGNTIYFGEGSWLTVV.